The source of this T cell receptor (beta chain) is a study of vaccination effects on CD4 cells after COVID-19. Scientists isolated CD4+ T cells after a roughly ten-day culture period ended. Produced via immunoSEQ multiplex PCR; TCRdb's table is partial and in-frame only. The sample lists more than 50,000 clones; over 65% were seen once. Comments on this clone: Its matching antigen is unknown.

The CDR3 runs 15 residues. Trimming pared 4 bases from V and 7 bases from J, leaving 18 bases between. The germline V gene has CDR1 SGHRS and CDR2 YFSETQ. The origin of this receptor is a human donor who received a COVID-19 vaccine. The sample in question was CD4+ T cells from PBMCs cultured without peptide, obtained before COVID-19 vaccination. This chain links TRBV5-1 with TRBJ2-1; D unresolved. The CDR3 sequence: CASSLTGYFTNEQFF. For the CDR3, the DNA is TGCGCCAGCAGCCTTACCGGATATTTTACGAATGAGCAGTTCTTC.